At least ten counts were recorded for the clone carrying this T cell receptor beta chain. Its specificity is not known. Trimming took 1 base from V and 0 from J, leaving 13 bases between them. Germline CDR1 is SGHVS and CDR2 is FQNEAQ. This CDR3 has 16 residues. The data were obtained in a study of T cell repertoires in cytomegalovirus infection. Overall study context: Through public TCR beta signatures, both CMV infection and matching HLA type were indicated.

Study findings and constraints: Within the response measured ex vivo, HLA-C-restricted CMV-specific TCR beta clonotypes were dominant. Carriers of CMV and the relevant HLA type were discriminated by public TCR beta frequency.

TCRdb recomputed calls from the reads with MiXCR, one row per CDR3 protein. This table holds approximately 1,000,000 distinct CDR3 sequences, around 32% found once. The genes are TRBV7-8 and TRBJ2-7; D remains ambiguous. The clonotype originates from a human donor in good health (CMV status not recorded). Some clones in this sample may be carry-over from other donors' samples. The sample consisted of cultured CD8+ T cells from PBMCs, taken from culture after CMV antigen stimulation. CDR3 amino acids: CASSLGILSGSYEQYF. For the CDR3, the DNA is TGTGCCAGCAGCTTAGGAATCCTTTCGGGCTCCTACGAGCAGTACTTC. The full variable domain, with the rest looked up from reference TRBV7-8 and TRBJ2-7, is GAGVSQSPRYKVAKRGQDVALRCDPISGHVSLFWYQQALGQGPEFLTYFQNEAQLDKSGLPSDRFFAERPEGSVSTLKIQRTQQEDSAVYLCASSLGILSGSYEQYFGPGTRLTVT.